This passage covers 4 T cell receptor beta chains from one sample sequenced in a study of blood T cell repertoires in COVID-19. The repertoire was sequenced with immunoSEQ multiplex PCR; TCRdb's copy has only in-frame clones and lacks some. This sample has fewer than 600,000 clones, with 75% to 90% found just once. The specimen sequenced was peripheral blood. These receptors all stem from a man aged 18 to 35 with COVID-19, enrolled during active disease.

This chain connects TRBV6-1 to TRBJ1-5; D not certain. The ends were cut back, 2 bases at V and 6 bases at J, with 8 bases in the middle. The germline V gene encodes CDR1 MNHNS and CDR2 SASEGT. This CDR3 has 13 amino acids. The CDR3 sequence is CASSERPGQPQHF. CDR3 in DNA: TGTGCCAGCAGTGAACGGCCGGGTCAGCCCCAGCATTTT.

The chain uses TRBV5-1 and TRBJ2-1; D remains ambiguous. Germline V gives CDR1 SGHRS, CDR2 YFSETQ. The CDR3 has 16 amino acids. V was clipped by 0 bases and J by 10 bases, with 20 bases between them. As DNA, the CDR3 is TGCGCCAGCAGCTTGGGTGGCAGACAATCTACAATCGAGCAGTTCTTC. This translates into CASSLGGRQSTIEQFF.

This clone was recorded at least ten times. The sample carries other DNA sequences with the same CDR3. This chain connects TRBV5-1 to TRBJ2-7; 10 bases match TRBD1. CDR3 size: 16 residues. Per the germline V gene, CDR1 is SGHRS and CDR2 is YFSETQ. The J segment lost 1 base and the V segment lost 2 bases, leaving 6 bases of the junction unmatched. The CDR3 nucleotides read TGCGCCAGCAGCTTATCACCGGGACAGGGGTCCTACGAGCAGTACTTC. Encoded protein: CASSLSPGQGSYEQYF.

This clone has a single count. V usage is TRBV9 and J usage is TRBJ1-1; D gene ambiguous. From germline, CDR1 is SGDLS and CDR2 YYNGEE. V lost 1 base to trimming and J lost 1 base, with 5 bases between them. The CDR3 is made up of 13 amino acids. The CDR3 loop reads CASSVPENTEAFF. In nucleotides, the CDR3 is TGTGCCAGCAGCGTACCAGAGAACACTGAAGCTTTCTTT.